One and the same sample provided the 19 T cell receptor beta chains below, sequenced in a study of T-cell reconstitution after alpha-beta-depleted transplantation in children. Molecular barcoding with unique molecular identifiers was used for the TCRbeta library. MiXCR, applied by TCRdb to the PCR reads, yields one record per CDR3 protein. The data contain some 350,000 distinct CDR3 sequences, 10% of them singletons. Sequencing was performed on PBMCs from the stem cell graft donor, taken from the stem cell graft. The receptor set was obtained from a human donor who donated a stem cell graft to a child with acute lymphoblastic leukemia.

The rearrangement uses TRBV7-9 and TRBJ2-1; D not certain. V shed 1 base and J shed 9 bases, with 7 bases lying between them. Germline assignment: CDR1 SEHNR and CDR2 FQNEAQ (reference sequence). The CDR3 extends over 12 amino acids. The CDR3 nucleotides read TGTGCCAGCAGCTTAGAATGGATTGAGCAGTTCTTC. Amino acid sequence: CASSLEWIEQFF.

This clonotype came up many times. V usage is TRBV4-1 and J usage is TRBJ2-7; D possibly corresponds to TRBD1 (5 bases). The germline CDR1 and CDR2 sequences are MGHRA and YSYEKL. There are 14 residues in the CDR3. V lost 5 bases and J lost 1, with 12 bases in between. CDR3 amino acids: CASSAWGASYEQYF. The CDR3 DNA follows: TGCGCCAGCAGCGCTTGGGGCGCTTCCTACGAGCAGTACTTC.

The chain has TRBV4-3 and TRBJ1-2; D gene ambiguous. V lost 0 bases to trimming and J lost 8 bases, with 22 bases between them. Germline assignment: CDR1 LGHNA and CDR2 YSLEER. This CDR3 has 17 residues. The CDR3 bases are TGCGCCAGCAGCCAAGATCTGGGGTCCGGGCTGGGCCGGGGCTACACCTTC. Protein: CASSQDLGSGLGRGYTF.

Remarks on this clonotype: At one boundary the junction diverges from the germline segment, which might be a read error. The chain recombines TRBV7-7 with TRBJ2-2; D unresolved. Germline V CDR1 and CDR2: SSHAT, FNYEAQ (reference sequence). The CDR3 loop spans 14 amino acids. CDR3 in DNA: TGTGCTAGCAGCTTAGCAAGTTACAACGGGGAGCTGTTTTTT. It yields the protein CASSLASYNGELFF.

In regard to this clonotype: A junction end diverges from the germline sequence, so it may reflect a read error. This chain connects TRBV7-7 to TRBJ2-5, with D perhaps matching TRBD2 (5 bases). The CDR3 extends over 14 amino acids. The germline V gene has CDR1 SSHAT and CDR2 FNYEAQ (reference sequence). The CDR3 nucleotides are TGTGCTAGCAGCCTTCTCGGGAAACAAGAGACCCAGTACTTC. This encodes CASSLLGKQETQYF.

The table lists this clonotype with a few counts. The chain employs TRBV5-6 and TRBJ2-7; TRBD2 is a possible D gene (6 bases). The germline V and J ends were trimmed by 0 bases and 5 bases, with 15 bases remaining between them. This CDR3 spans 15 amino acids. Germline V gene data show CDR1 as SGHDT and CDR2 as YYEEEE. The chain's CDR3 is CASSLVGGGVHEQYF. The CDR3, as DNA: TGTGCCAGCAGCTTGGTGGGGGGAGGTGTCCACGAGCAGTACTTC. Using reference TRBV5-6 and TRBJ2-7 for the parts outside the CDR3, the full variable domain is DAGVTQSPTHLIKTRGQQVTLRCSPKSGHDTVSWYQQALGQGPQFIFQYYEEEERQRGNFPDRFSGHQFPNYSSELNVNALLLGDSALYLCASSLVGGGVHEQYFGPGTRLTVT.

The rearrangement joins TRBV27 to TRBJ2-7; TRBD2 might be the D (5 bases). The CDR3 covers 14 residues. Trimming took off 6 bases at V and 0 bases at J, with 12 bases between the two ends. The germline V gene has CDR1 MNHEY and CDR2 SMNVEV (reference sequence). The CDR3 spells CASRRSSVSYEQYF. Written as DNA, the CDR3 is TGTGCCAGCAGAAGGAGTAGCGTCTCCTACGAGCAGTACTTC.

This clonotype was seen repeatedly, ten times or more. The chain couples TRBV7-9 to TRBJ2-3; D is unresolved. V lost 1 base and J 0 bases, leaving 14 bases between the germline ends. This CDR3 has 17 amino acids. Per germline, CDR1 SEHNR and CDR2 FQNEAQ (reference sequence). Here the CDR3 reads CASSLGTAGSSTDTQYF. The CDR3 region has the DNA TGTGCCAGCAGCTTAGGCACAGCAGGTTCTAGCACAGATACGCAGTATTTT.

There are a few counts of this clonotype. The V gene is TRBV29-1, the J gene TRBJ2-1; a weak D match, TRBD2 (7 bases). The CDR3 loop spans 12 amino acids. Trimming removed 3 bases at V and 8 bases at J, with 11 bases between. CDR1 is SQVTM, CDR2 ANQGSEA, per germline. CDR3 sequence (DNA): TGCAGCGTTGAGCCGGGGGGCGATGAGCAGTTCTTC. This gives the protein CSVEPGGDEQFF.

This chain joins TRBV7-9 and TRBJ1-6; no reliable D call. V was pared by 4 bases and J by 0 bases, with 10 bases between. Per germline, CDR1 SEHNR and CDR2 FQNEAQ (reference sequence). The CDR3 is 16 amino acids. The CDR3 loop reads CASSSPGSSYNSPLHF. The CDR3 DNA sequence: TGTGCCAGCAGCTCCCCGGGGTCCTCCTATAATTCACCCCTCCACTTT.

In this sample, this clonotype turned up a few times. The chain employs TRBV4-1 and TRBJ1-6, with 9 bases aligning to TRBD1. CDR1 and CDR2 from the germline V gene are MGHRA and YSYEKL. The V gene end was trimmed by 3 bases and the J gene end by 7 bases; junction bases not matched to a gene: 10. The CDR3 has 17 residues. CDR3: CASSQDPGQGGNSPLHF. CDR3 nucleotides: TGCGCCAGCAGCCAGGACCCGGGACAGGGAGGGAATTCACCCCTCCACTTT.

This clonotype occurred a few times. This chain connects TRBV12-3 or TRBV12-4 to TRBJ2-1, with TRBD1 matching over 7 bases. V dropped 5 bases and J dropped 5; count of bases not matched to a gene: 12. The CDR3 length is 16 residues. The CDR3, as DNA: TGTGCCAGCAGTCCGAACAACTTAGGGGGCCACAATGAGCAGTTCTTC. Translated: CASSPNNLGGHNEQFF.

This clonotype appeared a few times. The J gene is TRBJ2-7, the V gene TRBV5-6; the D gene could be TRBD1 or TRBD2 (6 bases each). There are 15 residues in the CDR3. Germline CDR1 is SGHDT and CDR2 is YYEEEE. The V gene lost 4 bases and the J gene lost 3 bases, with 17 bases spanning the gap. The CDR3 is CASSRTGTGNYEQYF. The DNA of the CDR3 is TGTGCCAGCAGCCGTACAGGGACTGGGAACTACGAGCAGTACTTC.

The chain uses TRBV4-3 and TRBJ2-7; the D is unclear. The CDR3 is 15 residues long. V was clipped by 4 bases and J by 0 bases, with 13 bases between them. CDR1 LGHNA and CDR2 YSLEER come from the germline V gene. CDR3 bases: TGCGCCAGCAGCCTTTTCCCAGGAGCCTCCTACGAGCAGTACTTC. It codes for CASSLFPGASYEQYF.

V gene TRBV7-3 combines with J gene TRBJ2-3; a weak D match, TRBD2 (6 bases). In germline, CDR1 is SGHTA, CDR2 FQGTGA. The CDR3 extends over 14 amino acids. V was shortened by 5 bases and J by 5 bases, with 14 bases between the two germline ends. The DNA for the CDR3 is TGTGCCAGCAGCCCAACGACTAGACTAGATACGCAGTATTTT. It codes for CASSPTTRLDTQYF. The full variable domain, in which reference TRBV7-3 and TRBJ2-3 provide the parts outside the CDR3, is GAGVSQTPSNKVTEKGKYVELRCDPISGHTALYWYRQSLGQGPEFLIYFQGTGAADDSGLPNDRFFAVRPEGSVSTLKIQRTERGDSAVYLCASSPTTRLDTQYFGPGTRLTVL.

This clonotype was recorded a few times. The chain has TRBV5-1 and TRBJ1-2; D not resolved. Trimming left V 4 bases short and J 2 bases short, with 12 bases between. The CDR3 consists of 14 residues. CDR1 SGHRS and CDR2 YFSETQ come from the germline V gene. The CDR3 reads CASSPLGMNYGYTF. The CDR3 DNA reads as TGCGCCAGCAGCCCTTTGGGAATGAACTATGGCTACACCTTC. The variable domain in full, completed from reference TRBV5-1 and TRBJ1-2, reads KAGVTQTPRYLIKTRGQQVTLSCSPISGHRSVSWYQQTPGQGLQFLFEYFSETQRNKGNFPGRFSGRQFSNSRSEMNVSTLELGDSALYLCASSPLGMNYGYTFGSGTRLTVV.

This clonotype was counted ten times or more. The gene calls are TRBV5-1 and TRBJ2-5; D remains unclear. V was cut by 2 bases and J by 5 bases, with 10 bases left in between. CDR3 length: 13 amino acids. The germline gives CDR1 SGHRS, CDR2 YFSETQ. CDR3 bases: TGCGCCAGCAGCTTTAGAACGGGCGAGACCCAGTACTTC. Amino acids: CASSFRTGETQYF.

This clonotype was counted many times. The chain has TRBV16 and TRBJ1-2; D is unclear. Trimming stripped 2 bases from V and 4 bases from J, with 17 bases between. Germline CDR1 reads KGHSY; CDR2 reads FQNENV. The CDR3 covers 16 residues. DNA for the CDR3: TGTGCCAGCAGCCAAATTCGTCCAGAACCCTCCTATGGCTACACCTTC. Its translation: CASSQIRPEPSYGYTF.

The CDR3 reads CSVRLAKAPYEQYF. The CDR3 bases are TGCAGCGTCCGACTAGCGAAGGCCCCCTACGAGCAGTACTTC. The gene calls are TRBV29-1 and TRBJ2-7, with 8 bases fitting TRBD2. Trimming at V came to 6 bases and at J to 2 bases, leaving 9 bases not matched to a gene. The CDR3 is 14 residues long. Per the germline V gene, CDR1 is SQVTM and CDR2 is ANQGSEA.